One and the same sample provided the 19 T cell receptor beta chains below, sequenced in a study of blood T cell repertoires in COVID-19. Method: immunoSEQ multiplex PCR; TCRdb's copy keeps in-frame clones and lacks some. This sample has around 52,000 clones; about nine tenths occur once, and the top ten carry 20% to 25%. Sequencing was performed on peripheral blood. These receptors were collected from a woman older than 75 with COVID-19, enrolled during active disease.

This clone was found a few times. V and J are TRBV7-6 and TRBJ2-1; weak D call: TRBD2 (7 bases). From germline, CDR1 is SGHVS and CDR2 FNYEAQ. Trimming shortened V by 5 bases and J by 4 bases, and 21 bases separated the two germline ends. The CDR3 sequence is 17 residues long. This chain's CDR3 is CASSLRGGGGNYNEQFF. The CDR3 DNA is TGTGCCAGCAGCCTCAGGGGCGGCGGGGGAAATTACAATGAGCAGTTCTTC.

The chain links TRBV2 to TRBJ2-3; tentative D call: TRBD2 (6 bases). V was clipped by 11 bases and J by 0 bases, with 15 bases between them. This CDR3 comprises 14 residues. CDR1 is SNHLY, CDR2 FYNNEI, per germline. CDR3 bases: TGTGCCCTCAGGGAGGCCGTTAGCACAGATACGCAGTATTTT. It translates to CALREAVSTDTQYF.

This clone was recorded once. The genes are TRBV21-1 and TRBJ2-3; the table calls TRBD1, which could not be checked here. TRBV21-1 is assigned pseudogene status. The CDR3 has 16 residues. CDR3 sequence (DNA): TGTGCCAGCAGCAACGGTTCGGTCCCAGGGACAGATACGCAGTATTTT. It specifies CASSNGSVPGTDTQYF.

The gene calls are TRBV4-1 and TRBJ1-1; a weak D match, TRBD1 (6 bases). The V gene lost 4 bases and the J gene lost 1 base, with 10 bases spanning the gap. This CDR3 comprises 14 residues. The germline gives CDR1 MGHRA, CDR2 YSYEKL. Here the CDR3 reads CASSPPTGNTEAFF. The CDR3 DNA follows: TGCGCCAGCAGCCCGCCGACAGGGAACACTGAAGCTTTCTTT.

V gene TRBV19 combines with J gene TRBJ1-2; D unresolved. V dropped 7 bases and J dropped 4 bases, with 16 bases sitting between them. The CDR3 has 14 residues. The germline gives CDR1 LNHDA, CDR2 SQIVND (reference sequence). The CDR3 DNA reads as TGTGCCAGTACCTCGGGAGGGCTGGGCTATGGCTACACCTTC. Its protein is CASTSGGLGYGYTF.

This rearrangement joins TRBV27 to TRBJ1-5; 8 bases are a match to TRBD1. The CDR3 has 13 residues. CDR1 and CDR2 from the germline V gene are MNHEY and SMNVEV (reference sequence). The J segment lost 7 bases and the V segment lost 6 bases, leaving 5 bases of the junction unmatched. CDR3 sequence: CASSPGGWQPQHF. Written as DNA, the CDR3 is TGTGCCAGCAGCCCAGGGGGCTGGCAGCCCCAGCATTTT.

The chain employs TRBV7-8 and TRBJ1-1; possibly TRBD1 for D (5 bases). There are 14 residues in the CDR3. Looked up from germline, CDR1 is SGHVS and CDR2 is FQNEAQ. V was clipped by 5 bases and J by 2 bases, with 12 bases between them. The CDR3, as DNA: TGTGCCAGCAGCCCGAGGGACTTCAACACTGAAGCTTTCTTT. Its protein is CASSPRDFNTEAFF.

This clone was detected many times. The V gene is TRBV3-1 (or the pseudogene TRBV3-2), the J gene TRBJ1-1, with 7 positions matching TRBD1. V lost 4 bases and J lost 5; bases outside the gene matches: 4. CDR3 size: 13 residues. The germline gives CDR1 LGHDT, CDR2 YNNKEL (reference sequence). CDR3 sequence reads: CASSRTGMTEAFF. The CDR3 DNA is TGTGCCAGCAGCCGGACAGGTATGACTGAAGCTTTCTTT.

This clone has just one count. The chain uses TRBV24-1 and TRBJ2-2, with 10 bases fitting TRBD1. Germline V lookup: CDR1 KGHDR, CDR2 SFDVKD. The length of the CDR3 is 14 residues. V dropped 4 bases and J dropped 9; count of bases not matched to a gene: 4. The CDR3 DNA reads TGTGCCACCAGTGACCCGGGACAGGGGCGGGAGCTGTTTTTT. The encoded protein is CATSDPGQGRELFF.

The chain links TRBV7-9 to TRBJ1-2, with D perhaps matching TRBD1 (6 bases). The V gene lost 5 bases and the J gene lost 2 bases, with 9 bases spanning the gap. The CDR3 is 13 amino acids. In germline, CDR1 is SEHNR, CDR2 FQNEAQ (reference sequence). The DNA of the CDR3 is TGTGCCAGCAGCCCGGACAGCAACTATGGCTACACCTTC. Its translation: CASSPDSNYGYTF. Filled out from reference TRBV7-9 and TRBJ1-2, the complete variable domain reads DTGVSQNPRHKITKRGQNVTFRCDPISEHNRLYWYRQTLGQGPEFLTYFQNEAQLEKSRLLSDRFSAERPKGSFSTLEIQRTEQGDSAMYLCASSPDSNYGYTFGSGTRLTVV.

The rearrangement joins TRBV6-4 to TRBJ1-1; 9 bases line up with TRBD1. With V trimmed by 5 bases and J by 6 bases, 10 bases remained unmatched. The germline V gene has CDR1 MRHNA and CDR2 SNTAGT. The CDR3 has 15 amino acids. CDR3 sequence reads: CASSPNTGGAPEAFF. The CDR3, as DNA: TGTGCCAGCAGTCCTAATACAGGGGGCGCCCCTGAAGCTTTCTTT.

The chain combines TRBV5-4 with TRBJ2-3; 11 bases fit TRBD2. The CDR3 is 16 amino acids. The V gene's germline CDR1 is SGHNT and CDR2 YYREEE (reference sequence). The V and J ends lost 4 bases and 5 bases, in that order; junction bases with no gene match: 9. The CDR3 region has the DNA TGTGCCAGCAGCATAAGCCTAGCGGGGGGAGAAGATACGCAGTATTTT. This codes for CASSISLAGGEDTQYF.

The V gene is TRBV11-2, the J gene TRBJ1-4; TRBD1 matches at 10 bases. This CDR3 has 17 residues. Germline CDR1 and CDR2: SGHAT and FQNNGV. V lost 2 bases to trimming and J lost 4 bases; unmatched junction nucleotides: 7. The DNA of the CDR3 is TGTGCCAGCAGCTTAACCGGGACAGGGGCCTTTAATGAAAAACTGTTTTTT. This translates into CASSLTGTGAFNEKLFF. The entire variable domain, with the rest obtained from reference TRBV11-2 and TRBJ1-4, is as follows: EAGVAQSPRYKIIEKRQSVAFWCNPISGHATLYWYQQILGQGPKLLIQFQNNGVVDDSQLPKDRFSAERLKGVDSTLKIQPAKLEDSAVYLCASSLTGTGAFNEKLFFGSGTQLSVL.

The rearrangement uses TRBV20-1 and TRBJ2-7; D is ambiguous. Between the trimmed V and J ends, which lost 4 bases and 6 bases, there was a span of 10 bases. The CDR3 has 11 residues. The germline gives CDR1 DFQATT, CDR2 SNEGSKA (reference sequence). This chain's CDR3 is CSAKSNREQYF. In DNA form, the CDR3 reads TGCAGTGCTAAGAGCAACCGCGAGCAGTACTTC.

This chain joins TRBV29-1 and TRBJ2-1, with TRBD2 matching 9 bases. The CDR3 consists of 16 residues. The V gene's germline CDR1 is SQVTM and CDR2 ANQGSEA. V lost 1 base, J lost 4 bases, and 8 bases stayed unmatched. This CDR3 reads CSVEGVAGGRYNEQFF. CDR3 nucleotide sequence: TGCAGCGTTGAAGGGGTGGCGGGGGGGCGGTACAATGAGCAGTTCTTC.

This chain joins TRBV2 and TRBJ1-2, with D tentatively TRBD1 (5 bases). Per the germline V gene, CDR1 is SNHLY and CDR2 is FYNNEI. V was clipped by 6 bases and J by 8 bases, with 19 bases between them. The CDR3 runs 14 residues. CDR3 coding DNA: TGTGCCAGCAGCCCCTCAGGGTTTCCAGGCGGCTACACCTTC. This sequence encodes CASSPSGFPGGYTF. Full variable domain (outside the CDR3, taken from reference TRBV2 and TRBJ1-2): EPEVTQTPSHQVTQMGQEVILRCVPISNHLYFYWYRQILGQKVEFLVSFYNNEISEKSEIFDDQFSVERPDGSNFTLKIRSTKLEDSAMYFCASSPSGFPGGYTFGSGTRLTVV.

The J gene is TRBJ1-2, the V gene TRBV6-5; TRBD1 agrees at 11 bases. Germline CDR1 reads MNHEY; CDR2 reads SVGAGI. The CDR3 is 15 residues long. Unmatched junction bases numbered 6, after V lost 0 bases and J lost 9 bases. CDR3 coding DNA: TGTGCCAGCAGTTACTCGATAGGGACAGGGGGTAGCTACACCTTC. Protein: CASSYSIGTGGSYTF.

V and J are TRBV3-1 (or the pseudogene TRBV3-2) and TRBJ2-2; 7 positions agree with TRBD2. The CDR3 contains 16 residues. Trimming at V came to 1 base and at J to 4 bases, leaving 6 bases not matched to a gene. Germline V CDR1 and CDR2: LGHDT, YNNKEL (reference sequence). The CDR3 coding sequence is TGTGCCAGCAGCCAAGTCGGGCGGGGGACCACCGGGGAGCTGTTTTTT. Encoded protein: CASSQVGRGTTGELFF.

The chain employs TRBV2 and TRBJ2-2; TRBD2 is a possible D gene (6 bases). V was cut by 8 bases and J by 2 bases, with 12 bases left in between. The CDR3 contains 14 residues. From germline, CDR1 is SNHLY and CDR2 FYNNEI. The CDR3 loop reads CASGGGKNTGELFF. CDR3 nucleotides: TGTGCCAGCGGAGGAGGGAAAAACACCGGGGAGCTGTTTTTT.